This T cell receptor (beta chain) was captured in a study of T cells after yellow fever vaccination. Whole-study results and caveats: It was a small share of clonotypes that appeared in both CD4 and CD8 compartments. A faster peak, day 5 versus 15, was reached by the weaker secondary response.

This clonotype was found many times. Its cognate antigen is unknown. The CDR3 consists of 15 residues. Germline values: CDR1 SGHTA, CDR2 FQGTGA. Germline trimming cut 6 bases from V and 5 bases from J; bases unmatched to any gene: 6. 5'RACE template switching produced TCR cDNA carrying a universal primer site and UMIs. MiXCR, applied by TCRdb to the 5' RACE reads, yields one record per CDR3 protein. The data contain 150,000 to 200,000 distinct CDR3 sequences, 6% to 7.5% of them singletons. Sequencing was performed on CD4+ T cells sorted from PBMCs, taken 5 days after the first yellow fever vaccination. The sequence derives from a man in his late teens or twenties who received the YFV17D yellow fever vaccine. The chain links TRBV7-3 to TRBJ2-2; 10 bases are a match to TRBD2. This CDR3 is CASSSASGGTGELFF. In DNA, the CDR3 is TGTGCCAGCAGTTCCGCTAGCGGGGGTACCGGGGAGCTGTTTTTT.